Listed below are T cell receptor beta chains from one sample, sequenced in a study of shared clonotypes between healthy human individuals. Some clones are missing from TCRdb's copy, which holds only in-frame ones; the method was immunoSEQ multiplex PCR. The table shows 490,000 or so clones, with about 79% occurring only once. The specimen was PBMCs. The receptor set was obtained from a woman in her thirties or forties in good health. Some clones in this sample may be carry-over from other donors' samples. CDR3s include the opening cysteine and the closing phenylalanine or tryptophan. The D gene is left open where the match is weak. Some rows have no size entry. The others give once, few or many, or a class for an expanded clone.

CDR3 DNA | CDR3 protein | clone size | J gene | D gene | V gene
TGTGCCAGCAGTCTTCAGACAGGGCCGCAGCCCCAGCATTTT | CASSLQTGPQPQHF | - | TRBJ1-5 | TRBD1 | TRBV28
TGCGCCAGCAGCCAAGCCTTTACAGGGGTGGCCTATGGCTACACCTTC | CASSQAFTGVAYGYTF | - | TRBJ1-2 | TRBD1 | TRBV4-1
TGTGCCAGCAGCCCAGCGGTGACCACCGGGGAGCTGTTTTTT | CASSPAVTTGELFF | - | TRBJ2-2 | - | TRBV7-3
TGTGCCAGCAGCTTGGGGGCCGGGAGTGTATCCTACGAGCAGTACTTC | CASSLGAGSVSYEQYF | - | TRBJ2-7 | - | TRBV7-9
TGTGCGGAGCGGACAGGGGATCGTGGTTCACCCCTCCACTTT | CAERTGDRGSPLHF | - | TRBJ1-6 | TRBD1 | TRBV30
TGTGCCAGTAGTATGGCTAGCGGGACCTCCTACGAGCAGTACTTC | CASSMASGTSYEQYF | few | TRBJ2-7 | TRBD2 | TRBV19
TGTGCCAGCAGTTTTTCTATTCAGCAGCATAGCAATCAGCCCCAGCATTTT | CASSFSIQQHSNQPQHF | many | TRBJ1-5 | - | TRBV28
TGCGCCAGCAGCTTGGAGGGTTTAGGGACTAGCTCCTACGAGCAGTACTTC | CASSLEGLGTSSYEQYF | - | TRBJ2-7 | TRBD2 | TRBV5-1
TGTGCCAGCAGCCCCGAATTGGGGGAATGGGGGCCCCAGCATTTT | CASSPELGEWGPQHF | - | TRBJ1-5 | - | TRBV28
TGTGCCAGCAGCCCAGCCCCTACAGGGTCGGCCGAGCAGTACTTC | CASSPAPTGSAEQYF | - | TRBJ2-7 | - | TRBV11-3
TGTGCCAGCAATCGGGACAGTGATGAAGCTTTCTTT | CASNRDSDEAFF | once | TRBJ1-1 | TRBD1 | TRBV6-6
TGCAGCGTTGAAGACGCCCCCCGGACAGGGGACCCGAGCTCCTACGAGCAGTACTTC | CSVEDAPRTGDPSSYEQYF | few | TRBJ2-7 | TRBD1 | TRBV29-1